Each of the 30 T cell receptor beta chains below was sequenced from the same sample in a study of blood T cells in healthy people across ages. Together with a sample-barcoded 5' primer, a J-beta primer mix was included in a second PCR lasting about 7 to 12 cycles. MiXCR, applied by TCRdb to the 5' RACE reads, yields one record per CDR3 protein. The table records around 1,600,000 distinct CDR3 sequences, roughly two fifths of them present only once. The sample comprised blood. The receptors originated from a woman aged 18-29 years in good health.

The sample holds a few counts of this clonotype. This rearrangement joins TRBV20-1 to TRBJ1-1; D unclear. The germline gives CDR1 DFQATT, CDR2 SNEGSKA (reference sequence). The CDR3 spans 12 residues. The CDR3 protein is CSAAGGNTEAFF. In DNA form, the CDR3 reads TGCAGCGCGGCTGGTGGGAACACTGAAGCTTTCTTT.

The table lists this clonotype with a few counts. This chain joins TRBV4-3 and TRBJ2-1, with 12 bases that match TRBD2. The length of the CDR3 is 19 residues. Germline CDR1 and CDR2: LGHNA and YSLEER. With 8 bases clipped from V and 1 base from J, the junction kept 15 bases outside the gene matches. The CDR3 region is CASPTRTSGDGISYNEQFF. CDR3 DNA sequence: TGCGCCAGCCCCACTCGGACTAGCGGGGATGGGATATCCTACAATGAGCAGTTCTTC.

This clonotype was detected a few times. V and J are TRBV6-2 or TRBV6-3 and TRBJ2-6; D is undetermined. CDR1 MNHEY and CDR2 SVGEGT come from the germline V gene. The CDR3 is 15 amino acids. Trimming pared 7 bases from V and 1 base from J, leaving 11 bases between. This chain's CDR3 is CASTYRGSGANVLTF. CDR3 DNA: TGTGCCAGCACCTACAGAGGTTCTGGGGCCAACGTCCTGACTTTC.

The V and J genes are TRBV20-1 and TRBJ2-6; D is uncertain. Between the trimmed V and J ends, which lost 3 bases and 0 bases, there was a span of 6 bases. This CDR3 is built from 14 residues. The germline V gene has CDR1 DFQATT and CDR2 SNEGSKA (reference sequence). CDR3 nucleotides: TGCAGTGCTAGTTTAGTCTCTGGGGCCAACGTCCTGACTTTC. Amino acids: CSASLVSGANVLTF.

This clonotype was detected only a few times. This chain joins TRBV25-1 and TRBJ2-5; 16 bases are a match to TRBD2. The CDR3 is 19 residues long. Germline lookup yields CDR1 MGHDK and CDR2 SYGVNS. V gave up 4 bases and J gave up 5 bases; unmatched junction bases: 13. This chain's CDR3 is CASSVVPGLAGGPDETQYF. The CDR3 DNA is TGTGCCAGCAGTGTGGTCCCGGGACTAGCGGGAGGGCCTGATGAGACCCAGTACTTC.

This clonotype was counted between two and nine times. The rearrangement links TRBV9 to TRBJ2-5; TRBD2 is a possible D gene (6 bases). The germline gives CDR1 SGDLS, CDR2 YYNGEE. The length of the CDR3 is 14 residues. The germline V and J ends were trimmed by 0 bases and 4 bases, with 10 bases remaining between them. Written as DNA, the CDR3 is TGTGCCAGCAGCGTAGAGGAGGGGCGAGAGACCCAGTACTTC. Residues: CASSVEEGRETQYF.

The genes are TRBV27 and TRBJ2-7, with D possibly being TRBD2 (6 bases). CDR1 and CDR2 (germline): MNHEY, SMNVEV (reference sequence). This CDR3 spans 15 amino acids. The germline V and J ends were trimmed by 2 bases and 3 bases, with 14 bases remaining between them. CDR3: CASSLGGWGIYEQYF. In DNA, the CDR3 is TGTGCCAGCAGTTTAGGGGGGTGGGGGATCTACGAGCAGTACTTC.

The chain uses TRBV14 and TRBJ2-2; D perhaps matches TRBD2 (6 bases). CDR1 is SGHDN, CDR2 FVKESK, per germline. Trimming took 1 base from V and 8 from J, leaving 14 bases between them. The CDR3 spans 15 residues. CDR3 loop: CASSQGDSSPGELFF. Written as DNA, the CDR3 is TGTGCCAGCAGCCAAGGGGACTCATCACCAGGGGAGCTGTTTTTT. Filled out from reference TRBV14 and TRBJ2-2, the complete variable domain reads EAGVTQFPSHSVIEKGQTVTLRCDPISGHDNLYWYRRVMGKEIKFLLHFVKESKQDESGMPNNRFLAERTGGTYSTLKVQPAELEDSGVYFCASSQGDSSPGELFFGEGSRLTVL.

This clonotype was observed a few times. J is TRBJ2-1 and V is TRBV4-1; D is ambiguous. V was pared by 4 bases and J by 9 bases, with 10 bases between. The germline CDR1 and CDR2 sequences are MGHRA and YSYEKL. The CDR3 spans 12 residues. The CDR3 spells CASSPTWSEQFF. CDR3 nucleotide sequence: TGCGCCAGCAGCCCCACATGGTCTGAGCAGTTCTTC.

This clonotype was detected a few times. The chain has TRBV20-1 and TRBJ2-3; 9 bases fit TRBD2. The CDR3 loop spans 12 amino acids. V gave up 7 bases and J gave up 6 bases; unmatched junction bases: 5. CDR1 and CDR2 (germline): DFQATT, SNEGSKA (reference sequence). This CDR3 reads CSGLAGLDTQYF. For the CDR3, the DNA is TGCAGTGGGCTAGCGGGGTTGGATACGCAGTATTTT.

The V gene is TRBV9, the J gene TRBJ2-3; tentative D call: TRBD2 (5 bases). This CDR3 comprises 14 residues. V was clipped by 4 bases and J by 3 bases, with 12 bases between them. The germline V gene has CDR1 SGDLS and CDR2 YYNGEE. The CDR3 DNA reads TGTGCCAGCAGCCAGAGGGCCCAAACAGATACGCAGTATTTT. Residues: CASSQRAQTDTQYF.

This clonotype was counted between two and nine times. Compared with germline, one end of the junction differs, possibly owing to a read error. The chain combines TRBV20-1 with TRBJ2-3; 11 bases agree with TRBD2. The CDR3 runs to 15 residues. Germline CDR1 is DFQATT and CDR2 is SNEGSKA (reference sequence). The chain's CDR3 is CSAKIAGGSTDTQYF. CDR3 DNA sequence: TGCAGTGCAAAGATAGCGGGGGGGAGCACAGATACACAGTATTTT.

In its sample, this clonotype was seen a few times. The genes are TRBV6-5 and TRBJ2-5; D possibly corresponds to TRBD2 (5 bases). The CDR3 is made up of 16 amino acids. The germline V and J ends were trimmed by 2 bases and 4 bases, with 17 bases remaining between them. CDR1 and CDR2 (germline): MNHEY, SVGAGI. DNA of the CDR3: TGTGCCAGCAGTTACAACCCAAGAGGGCTTCGAGAGACCCAGTACTTC. The encoded protein is CASSYNPRGLRETQYF.

V gene TRBV6-6 combines with J gene TRBJ1-4, with a possible D match to TRBD1 (5 bases). The CDR3 is 14 amino acids. Deletions cut 2 bases from V and 8 bases from J, with 12 bases between. Germline loops: CDR1 MNHNY, CDR2 SVGAGI (reference sequence). CDR3 protein: CASSYGGGFEKLFF. Written as DNA, the CDR3 is TGTGCCAGCAGTTACGGGGGAGGCTTCGAAAAACTGTTTTTT.

This sequence joins TRBV29-1 and TRBJ1-2; TRBD1 might be the D (5 bases). Looked up from germline, CDR1 is SQVTM and CDR2 is ANQGSEA. The CDR3 extends over 14 amino acids. The V end was cut by 4 bases, the J end by 2 bases, with 14 bases between. The CDR3 sequence: CSVVGRGVNYGYTF. The CDR3 coding sequence is TGCAGCGTTGTTGGTCGGGGCGTAAACTATGGCTACACCTTC.

The gene calls are TRBV13 and TRBJ2-1; D may be TRBD2 (6 bases). The J call may be wrong; the DNA end is better matched by TRBJ2-7. The germline V gene has CDR1 PRHDT and CDR2 FYEKMQ (reference sequence). The CDR3 spans 17 residues. The CDR3 DNA reads as TGTGCCAGCAGCGAAGGGGCGACTAGTCCCGGCGGCAATGAGCAGTACTTC. This sequence encodes CASSEGATSPGGNEQYF.

Worth noting for this clonotype: The junction and the germline gene differ at one end; a read error may be behind it. The CDR3 is CASSSGGARTATQYF. CDR3 DNA: TGTGCCAGCAGCTCGGGAGGGGCCCGCACAGCTACGCAGTATTTT. This rearrangement joins TRBV3-1 to TRBJ2-3, with 8 bases that match TRBD2. The CDR3 contains 15 residues. Germline V lookup: CDR1 LGHDT, CDR2 YNNKEL (reference sequence).

This rearrangement joins TRBV20-1 to TRBJ2-4, with a tentative D call TRBD2 (6 bases). The DNA end favors TRBJ2-5, so the J call may be wrong. Germline CDR1 is DFQATT and CDR2 is SNEGSKA (reference sequence). The CDR3 is made up of 14 amino acids. Here the CDR3 reads CSANRELGEETQYF. CDR3 DNA: TGCAGTGCTAACCGGGAGCTGGGGGAAGAGACCCAGTACTTC.

The rearrangement uses TRBV10-3 and TRBJ2-3; TRBD2 aligns across 7 bases. Germline loops: CDR1 ENHRY, CDR2 SYGVKD. This CDR3 spans 14 amino acids. V dropped 4 bases and J dropped 2; count of bases not matched to a gene: 3. CDR3 protein: CAISGGLTTDTQYF. CDR3 coding DNA: TGTGCCATCAGTGGGGGACTAACCACAGATACGCAGTATTTT.

The J gene is TRBJ2-5, the V gene TRBV20-1; 7 bases fit TRBD2. Germline CDR1 reads DFQATT; CDR2 reads SNEGSKA (reference sequence). The trim removed 1 base at V and 1 base at J, leaving 9 bases unmatched. The CDR3 is 16 residues long. CDR3 sequence reads: CSARVGRVAVQETQYF. CDR3 nucleotides: TGCAGTGCTAGAGTAGGGAGGGTAGCGGTCCAAGAGACCCAGTACTTC.

V and J are TRBV7-2 and TRBJ2-5; D perhaps matches TRBD2 (6 bases). This CDR3 comprises 15 residues. Germline V gene lookup returns CDR1 SGHTA and CDR2 FQGNSA. V was trimmed by 2 bases and J by 6 bases, leaving 16 bases between them. The CDR3 sequence is CASSLSAGTRQTQYF. In nucleotides, the CDR3 is TGTGCCAGCAGCTTATCTGCCGGGACTCGACAGACCCAGTACTTC.

This clonotype has a handful of counts. V gene TRBV7-2 combines with J gene TRBJ2-3; D is possibly TRBD1 (5 bases). Germline V gene lookup returns CDR1 SGHTA and CDR2 FQGNSA. The CDR3 runs to 13 residues. The V gene lost 5 bases and the J gene lost 5 bases, with 11 bases spanning the gap. As DNA, the CDR3 is TGTGCCAGCAGCGCAAATAGGGGAGATACGCAGTATTTT. Encoded protein: CASSANRGDTQYF.

This clonotype has only a few counts. The rearrangement links TRBV6-5 to TRBJ2-4, with 7 positions matching TRBD2. The J call may be in error: the DNA end matches TRBJ2-7 better. The CDR3 is 14 amino acids. CDR1 and CDR2 (germline): MNHEY, SVGAGI. The CDR3 spells CASSYRGRAFEQYF. The CDR3 nucleotides are TGTGCCAGCAGTTACAGAGGGAGGGCCTTCGAGCAGTACTTC.

This clonotype has just a few counts. This chain joins TRBV28 and TRBJ2-1; 8 bases map to TRBD2. Trimming took 4 bases from V and 1 from J; bases not matched to a gene: 6. Germline assignment: CDR1 MDHEN and CDR2 SYDVKM. The CDR3 is 16 amino acids. The CDR3 loop is CASSSVAGRSYNEQFF. CDR3 DNA sequence: TGTGCCAGCAGTTCTGTAGCGGGAAGGTCCTACAATGAGCAGTTCTTC.

This clonotype was found a few times. The genes are TRBV25-1 and TRBJ1-2; D unclear. The CDR3 runs 11 residues. The V end was cut by 8 bases, the J end by 4 bases, with 8 bases between. Germline CDR1 and CDR2: MGHDK and SYGVNS. CDR3 region: CASADGYGYTF. CDR3 DNA: TGTGCCAGCGCAGATGGCTATGGCTACACCTTC.

The chain recombines TRBV12-3 or TRBV12-4 with TRBJ1-1, with 8 nucleotides matching TRBD1. The CDR3 spans 11 residues. V dropped 6 bases and J dropped 10; count of bases not matched to a gene: 4. The CDR3 spells CASSSGTGAFF. The CDR3 bases are TGTGCCAGCAGCTCCGGGACAGGAGCTTTCTTT.

This rearrangement joins TRBV6-5 to TRBJ2-1; 7 bases are shared with TRBD1. The junction had 10 bases not matched to a gene; V was cut back by 2 bases and J by 15 bases. CDR1 and CDR2 from the germline V gene are MNHEY and SVGAGI. This CDR3 contains 13 residues. CDR3 coding DNA: TGTGCCAGCAGTTACGAGCGACAGGGAAGGACGTTCTTC. Translated: CASSYERQGRTFF.

This clonotype was counted a few times. The chain couples TRBV6-2 or TRBV6-3 to TRBJ2-1; D is undetermined. The CDR3 extends over 13 amino acids. V dropped 2 bases and J dropped 7 bases, with 9 bases sitting between them. CDR1 and CDR2 (germline): MNHEY, SVGEGT. CDR3 region: CASSYRILNEQFF. CDR3 coding DNA: TGTGCCAGCAGTTACAGGATTTTGAATGAGCAGTTCTTC.

The chain couples TRBV3-1 to TRBJ2-3; possibly TRBD1 for D (6 bases). The CDR3 sequence is 15 residues long. Trimming left V 2 bases short and J 4 bases short, with 13 bases between. Per germline, CDR1 LGHDT and CDR2 YNNKEL (reference sequence). The chain's CDR3 is CASSQTGFSSDTQYF. CDR3 DNA: TGTGCCAGCAGCCAAACAGGGTTCAGCTCAGATACGCAGTATTTT.

This chain joins TRBV20-1 and TRBJ2-1; D is possibly TRBD1 (5 bases). The J call may be faulty, since TRBJ2-7 better matches the DNA end. The CDR3 sequence is 16 residues long. Germline V gives CDR1 DFQATT, CDR2 SNEGSKA (reference sequence). CDR3 bases: TGCAGTGCTAGAGATCTCGAATGGGGCTCCTACAATGAGCAGTACTTC. Its translation is CSARDLEWGSYNEQYF.